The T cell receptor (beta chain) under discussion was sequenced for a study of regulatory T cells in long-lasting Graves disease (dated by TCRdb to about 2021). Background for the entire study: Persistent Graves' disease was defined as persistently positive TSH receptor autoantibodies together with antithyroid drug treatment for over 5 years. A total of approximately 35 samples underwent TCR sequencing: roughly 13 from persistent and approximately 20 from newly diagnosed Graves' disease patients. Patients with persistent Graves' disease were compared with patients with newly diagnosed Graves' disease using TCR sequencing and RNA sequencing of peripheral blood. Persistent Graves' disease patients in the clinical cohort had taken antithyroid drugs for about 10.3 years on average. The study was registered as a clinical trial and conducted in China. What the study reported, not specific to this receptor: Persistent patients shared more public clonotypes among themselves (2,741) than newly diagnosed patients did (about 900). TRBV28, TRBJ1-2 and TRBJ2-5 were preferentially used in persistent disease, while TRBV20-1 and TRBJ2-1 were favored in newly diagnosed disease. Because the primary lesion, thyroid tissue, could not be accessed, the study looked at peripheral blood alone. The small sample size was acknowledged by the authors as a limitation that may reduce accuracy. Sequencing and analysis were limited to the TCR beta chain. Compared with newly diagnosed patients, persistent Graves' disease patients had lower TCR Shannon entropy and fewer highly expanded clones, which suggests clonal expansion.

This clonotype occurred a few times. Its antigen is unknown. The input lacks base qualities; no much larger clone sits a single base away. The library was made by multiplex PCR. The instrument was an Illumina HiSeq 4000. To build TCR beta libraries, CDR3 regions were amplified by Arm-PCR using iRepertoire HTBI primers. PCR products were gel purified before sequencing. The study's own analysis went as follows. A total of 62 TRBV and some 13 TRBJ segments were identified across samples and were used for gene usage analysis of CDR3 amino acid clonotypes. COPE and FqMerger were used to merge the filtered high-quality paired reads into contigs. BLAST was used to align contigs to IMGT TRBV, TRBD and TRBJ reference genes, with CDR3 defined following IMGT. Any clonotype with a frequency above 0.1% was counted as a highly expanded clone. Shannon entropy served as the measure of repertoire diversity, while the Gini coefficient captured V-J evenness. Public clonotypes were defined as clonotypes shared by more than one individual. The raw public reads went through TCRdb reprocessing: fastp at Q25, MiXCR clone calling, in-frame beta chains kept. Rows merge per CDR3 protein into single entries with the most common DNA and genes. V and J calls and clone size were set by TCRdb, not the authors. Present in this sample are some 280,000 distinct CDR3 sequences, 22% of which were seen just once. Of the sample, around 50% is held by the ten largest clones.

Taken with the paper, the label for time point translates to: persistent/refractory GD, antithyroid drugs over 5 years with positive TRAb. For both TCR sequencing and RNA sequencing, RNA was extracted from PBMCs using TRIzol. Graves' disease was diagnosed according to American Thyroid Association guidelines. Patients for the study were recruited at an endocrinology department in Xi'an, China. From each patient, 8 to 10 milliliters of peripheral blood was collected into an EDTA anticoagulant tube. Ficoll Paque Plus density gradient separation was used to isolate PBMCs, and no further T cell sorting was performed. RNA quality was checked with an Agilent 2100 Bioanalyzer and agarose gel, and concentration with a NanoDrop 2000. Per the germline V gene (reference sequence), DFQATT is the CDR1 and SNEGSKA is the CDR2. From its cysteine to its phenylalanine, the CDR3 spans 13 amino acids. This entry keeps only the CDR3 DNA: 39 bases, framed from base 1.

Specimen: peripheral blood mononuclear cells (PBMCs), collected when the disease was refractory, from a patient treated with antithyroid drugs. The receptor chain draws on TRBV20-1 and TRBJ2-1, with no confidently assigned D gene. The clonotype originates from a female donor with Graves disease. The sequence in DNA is TGCGGAACTTTCGCGAGCTCCTACAATGAGCAGTTCTTC. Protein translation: CGTFASSYNEQFF.